Listed below are T cell receptor beta chains from one sample, sequenced in a study of shared clonotypes between healthy human individuals. Sequencing used immunoSEQ multiplex PCR; TCRdb keeps in-frame clones, though not all of them. The top ten clones hold about 1.7% of a sample with approximately 2,000,000 clones, around 93% of them seen once. The specimen was naive CD8+ T cells from PBMCs. The source of these receptors is a man between 18 and 35 years old in good health. Some clones in this sample may be carry-over from other donors' samples. CDR3s include the opening cysteine and the closing phenylalanine or tryptophan. Fields, in order: clone size, V gene, J gene, D gene, CDR3 DNA, CDR3 protein. The D gene is left open where the match is weak. The listing skips clone size in some rows; elsewhere it reads once, few, many or a size class.

>.|TRBV11-2|TRBJ2-5|TRBD2
TGTGCCAGCACCTCTAGCGGGAGGGAGACCCAGTACTTC
CASTSSGRETQYF
>.|TRBV7-6|TRBJ1-2|.
TGTGCCAGCAGCTTAAGGCTAGGCAGGGAAGACGAGTTGAACTATGGCTACACCTTC
CASSLRLGREDELNYGYTF
>.|TRBV6-1|TRBJ2-3|.
TGTGCCAGCAGGAGGGACGCCTGGTCAGATACGCAGTATTTT
CASRRDAWSDTQYF
>.|TRBV4-1|TRBJ2-2|TRBD2
TGCGCCAGCAGCTTCGTCTGGGGGGGCACCGGGGAGCTGTTTTTT
CASSFVWGGTGELFF
>.|TRBV18|TRBJ2-2|.
TGTGCCAGCTCACCAGGTTACGGCACCGGGGAGCTGTTTTTT
CASSPGYGTGELFF
>.|TRBV9|TRBJ2-2|.
TGTGCCAGCAGCGTACTCCCCGGGGAGCTGTTTTTT
CASSVLPGELFF
>.|TRBV9|TRBJ2-7|TRBD2
TGTGCCAGCAGCCCCTGGACTAGCGGTGCCTACGAGCAGTACTTC
CASSPWTSGAYEQYF
>.|TRBV7-9|TRBJ2-1|TRBD2
TGTGCCAGCAGCCCACGACTAGCGGGAGTGGCCGTATCCTACAATGAGCAGTTCTTC
CASSPRLAGVAVSYNEQFF
>.|TRBV7-3|TRBJ2-6|.
TGTGCCAGCAGCCCGCTAAGGGGGGCCTCTGGGGCCAACGTCCTGACTTTC
CASSPLRGASGANVLTF
>.|TRBV14|TRBJ1-2|.
TGTGCCAGCAGCCCCACCCCGGAGGGCTACACCTTC
CASSPTPEGYTF
>.|TRBV9|TRBJ2-7|TRBD1
TGTGCCAGCAGCGTAAAGGGGACAGGGGGTAACGAGCAGTACTTC
CASSVKGTGGNEQYF
>.|TRBV5-4|TRBJ2-1|.
TGTGCCAGCAGCTTGGAGCAGGTCGATGAGCAGTTCTTC
CASSLEQVDEQFF
>few|TRBV4-1|TRBJ1-1|.
TGCGCCAGCAGCCATTCCGGGACACTGAACACTGAAGCTTTCTTT
CASSHSGTLNTEAFF
>.|TRBV28|TRBJ1-3|.
TGTGCCAGCAGTTTACACCCCTCTGGAAACACCATATATTTT
CASSLHPSGNTIYF
>.|TRBV27|TRBJ2-7|.
TGTGCCAGCAGTTTGCGAGTTGGGGCCTCCTACGAGCAGTACTTC
CASSLRVGASYEQYF
>.|TRBV27|TRBJ2-5|.
TGTGCCAGCAGTTTATCGATGGCTAGCGTTAGGATGGGGGACCAGTACTTC
CASSLSMASVRMGDQYF
>.|TRBV2|TRBJ2-7|TRBD1
TGTGCCAGCAGCCATCCGGGACAGGGGAAGGGCGAGCAGTACTTC
CASSHPGQGKGEQYF
>.|TRBV15|TRBJ2-7|TRBD2
TGTGCCACCAGTCAGTTCGGGGGGGCGTACGAGCAGTACTTC
CATSQFGGAYEQYF
>.|TRBV7-9|TRBJ1-2|.
TGTGCCAGCACCTCGTATCCCCCTCTCGGGGTTAACTATGGCTACACCTTC
CASTSYPPLGVNYGYTF
>.|TRBV27|TRBJ1-3|TRBD1
TGTGCCAGCCGGGACAGGGGACCTGGAAACACCATATATTTT
CASRDRGPGNTIYF
>.|TRBV9|TRBJ2-3|TRBD2
TGTGCCAGCAGCGCACGCCCTAAACTAGCGGCTAGTACAGATACGCAGTATTTT
CASSARPKLAASTDTQYF
>.|TRBV7-9|TRBJ2-5|.
TGTGCCAGCAGCCCTCCGACCGGGAGCAGAAACAAAGAGACCCAGTACTTC
CASSPPTGSRNKETQYF
>.|TRBV27|TRBJ2-7|TRBD1
TGTGCCAGCAGTTTACATTTTCGGACAGGGGTCTCCTACGAGCAGTACTTC
CASSLHFRTGVSYEQYF
>.|TRBV7-9|TRBJ2-2|.
TGTGCCAGCAGTGTTCGCGGGGCAGCGAACACCGGGGAGCTGTTTTTT
CASSVRGAANTGELFF
>.|TRBV10-1|TRBJ2-7|.
TGCGCCAGCAGTGATGGGGAAGAGCAGTACTTC
CASSDGEEQYF
>.|TRBV27|TRBJ2-7|.
TGTGCCAGCAGTTTATCGGGCACCCACTACGAGCAGTACTTC
CASSLSGTHYEQYF
>.|TRBV7-9|TRBJ2-1|.
TGTGCCAGCAGCTTGTTCCAGACCTACAATGAGCAGTTCTTC
CASSLFQTYNEQFF
>.|TRBV11-2|TRBJ2-7|.
TGTGCCAGCAGCTTAGCAGGCACCCCAATGGAGCAGTACTTC
CASSLAGTPMEQYF
>once|TRBV15|TRBJ2-3|.
TGTGCCACCAGCAGAGGTGTAGGGGCAGATACGCAGTATTTT
CATSRGVGADTQYF
>.|TRBV2|TRBJ2-3|.
TGTGCCAGCAGTGAAGTAACTGGTCACACAGATACGCAGTATTTT
CASSEVTGHTDTQYF
>.|TRBV19|TRBJ1-2|.
TGTGCCAGTAGTATGGTACGGTGGGAGTACACCTTC
CASSMVRWEYTF
>.|TRBV30|TRBJ1-5|.
TGTGCCTGGAGTGTTTCCGGAAATCAGCCCCAGCATTTT
CAWSVSGNQPQHF
>.|TRBV7-6|TRBJ2-3|.
TGTGCCAGCAGCACCCGGTTTGAGATCACAGATACGCAGTATTTT
CASSTRFEITDTQYF
>once|TRBV4-1|TRBJ2-7|TRBD1
TGCGCCAGCAGCCCGGGACAGGTCTTTTCCTACGAGCAGTACTTC
CASSPGQVFSYEQYF
>.|TRBV4-1|TRBJ2-3|.
TGCGCCAGCAGCCCGACCTCGGCGAGCACAGATACGCAGTATTTT
CASSPTSASTDTQYF
>.|TRBV4-3|TRBJ2-1|.
TGCGCCAGCAGCCAAGGTCCGAGTTCGGCAGCTACCTACAATGAGCAGTTCTTC
CASSQGPSSAATYNEQFF
>.|TRBV28|TRBJ1-1|.
TGTGCCAGCAGTTTGGGAGGGGACGGCACTGAAGCTTTCTTT
CASSLGGDGTEAFF
>.|TRBV18|TRBJ2-1|.
TGTGCCAGCTCACCGGCGGGACTCTTTTCCTACAATGAGCAGTTCTTC
CASSPAGLFSYNEQFF
>.|TRBV4-1|TRBJ1-1|.
TGCGCCAGCAGCCAAAAGGGGGGTGGGAACACTGAAGCTTTCTTT
CASSQKGGGNTEAFF
>.|TRBV18|TRBJ2-1|TRBD2
TGTGCCAGCTCACCACCTACGCTAGCGGGACTCTACAATGAGCAGTTCTTC
CASSPPTLAGLYNEQFF
>.|TRBV12-2|TRBJ2-7|.
TGTGCAAGTCGCTTTAGCGAGCAGTACTTC
CASRFSEQYF
>once|TRBV4-2|TRBJ2-7|.
TGTGCCAGCAGCCAAGGAAAAAACTACGAGCAGTACTTC
CASSQGKNYEQYF
>.|TRBV9|TRBJ1-2|.
TGTGCCAGCAGCGCCCAAAACAGTGATTACGCGGATGGCTACACCTTC
CASSAQNSDYADGYTF
>once|TRBV7-6|TRBJ2-1|.
TGTGCCAGCAGCAATAAGATCACGGTCGATGAGCAGTTCTTC
CASSNKITVDEQFF
>once|TRBV29-1|TRBJ1-5|TRBD1
TGCAGCGTTGAAGCTCAGGACAGGGGGATCAATCAGCCCCAGCATTTT
CSVEAQDRGINQPQHF
>.|TRBV7-2|TRBJ1-3|.
TGTGCCAGCAGCCCCCGAGCCTCTGGAAACACCATATATTTT
CASSPRASGNTIYF
>.|TRBV30|TRBJ2-1|TRBD2
TGTGCCTGGAGCCTTAGCGGGAGCTCCTACAATGAGCAGTTCTTC
CAWSLSGSSYNEQFF
>.|TRBV27|TRBJ2-7|.
TGTGCCAGCAGTTGGTCCCTAGACTACGAGCAGTACTTC
CASSWSLDYEQYF
>few|TRBV28|TRBJ1-2|.
TGTGCCGTTCGAGGGGGAGACTACACCTTC
CAVRGGDYTF
>.|TRBV9|TRBJ2-1|TRBD2
TGTGCCAGCAGCCGATCAGGCCTAGCGGCTAGCTCCTACAATGAGCAGTTCTTC
CASSRSGLAASSYNEQFF
>.|TRBV23-1|TRBJ1-5|.
TGCGCCAGCTCACCTTCCAGGGTGAATCAGCCCCAGCATTTT
CASSPSRVNQPQHF
>once|TRBV11-2|TRBJ2-1|.
TGTGCCAGCAGCCCCTCGGGGGGCAAAGGCAATGAGCAGTTCTTC
CASSPSGGKGNEQFF
>.|TRBV30|TRBJ1-4|TRBD1
TGTGCCTGGTCGCCCAGGGGGTTGAAGGAAAAACTGTTTTTT
CAWSPRGLKEKLFF
>.|TRBV13|TRBJ2-7|.
TGTGCCAGCAGCTTGGCCGGACTGAGCTACGAGCAGTACTTC
CASSLAGLSYEQYF